Sequencing of this T cell receptor (beta chain) was carried out in a study of T cell changes during pregnancy in multiple sclerosis. This CDR3 region has 13 residues. After removal of 3 bases from V and 5 bases from J, the junction contained 5 bases not matched to a gene. Germline CDR1 SGDLS, CDR2 YYNGEE. Profiled with immunoSEQ multiplex PCR; TCRdb holds only in-frame clones, not every one. The sample yields tens of thousands of clones, approximately 92% seen once. This chain links TRBV9 with TRBJ2-7; 7 bases match TRBD2. This receptor was identified in a female donor with multiple sclerosis, enrolled in a pregnancy study. Material: CD8+ T cells from peripheral blood mononuclear cells, obtained in the first trimester of pregnancy. The CDR3 DNA follows: TGTGCCAGCAGCGCTAGGAGCGGGGACGAGCAGTACTTC. Protein: CASSARSGDEQYF.